One and the same sample provided the 5 T cell receptor beta chains below, sequenced in a study of blood T cells in healthy people across ages. For the second PCR, which ran for roughly 7 to 11 cycles, a sample-barcoded 5' primer and a J-beta primer mix were used. TCRdb analysed the 5' RACE reads with MiXCR anew, one entry per CDR3 protein. The table has approximately 400,000 distinct CDR3 sequences, 52% seen once. The specimen sequenced was blood. The receptors stem from a man in his 60s in good health.

The table lists this clonotype with a few counts. V usage is TRBV7-2 and J usage is TRBJ2-2; no definite D call. The CDR3 is 14 amino acids. Trimming shortened V by 7 bases and J by 4 bases, and 13 bases separated the two germline ends. CDR1 is SGHTA, CDR2 FQGNSA, per germline. The CDR3 bases are TGTGCCAGCACCCCCTGGGGTGGCACCGGGGAGCTGTTTTTT. It specifies CASTPWGGTGELFF. The full variable domain, completed using reference TRBV7-2 and TRBJ2-2, is GAGVSQSPSNKVTEKGKDVELRCDPISGHTALYWYRQSLGQGLEFLIYFQGNSAPDKSGLPSDRFSAERTGGSVSTLTIQRTQQEDSAVYLCASTPWGGTGELFFGEGSRLTVL.

The V and J genes are TRBV3-1 and TRBJ2-1; 10 positions agree with TRBD2. The CDR3 consists of 16 residues. V lost 4 bases and J lost 5; bases outside the gene matches: 8. Germline CDR1 LGHDT, CDR2 YNNKEL (reference sequence). CDR3 sequence: CASSLGWTSGNNEQFF. The CDR3 DNA reads TGTGCCAGCAGCCTTGGTTGGACTAGCGGCAACAATGAGCAGTTCTTC.

A single count supports this clonotype. The germline gene is not matched at one end of the junction; a read error may be the cause. The rearrangement links TRBV4-1 to TRBJ2-1, with a possible D match to TRBD2 (6 bases). Per the germline V gene, CDR1 is MGHRA and CDR2 is YSYEKL. The CDR3 extends over 14 amino acids. The CDR3 spells CASSQDQWGEEQFF. The CDR3 DNA sequence: TGCGCCAGTAGCCAAGATCAGTGGGGGGAGGAGCAGTTCTTC.

This clonotype was seen many times. This rearrangement joins TRBV29-1 to TRBJ2-7; D may correspond to TRBD1 or TRBD2 (5 bases each). CDR3 length: 13 amino acids. Germline loops: CDR1 SQVTM, CDR2 ANQGSEA. Between the trimmed V and J ends, which lost 3 bases and 0 bases, there was a span of 9 bases. This CDR3 is CSVDGASSYEQYF. The CDR3 DNA is TGCAGCGTTGACGGGGCAAGCTCCTACGAGCAGTACTTC.

This sequence joins TRBV12-3 or TRBV12-4 and TRBJ2-7; 8 bases map to TRBD1. The V and J ends lost 4 bases and 4 bases, in that order; junction bases with no gene match: 6. CDR3 length equals 14 residues. The CDR3 nucleotides are TGTGCCAGCAGTTCCGGACAGGGAGGTTACGAGCAGTACTTC. This codes for CASSSGQGGYEQYF.